This T cell receptor (beta chain) was captured in a study of beta chain features in type 1 diabetes. General study points: A cDNA-based sequencing approach could over-represent cells with high TCR expression.

Expressed TCRB transcripts were sequenced because the isolated RNA had all been reverse transcribed beforehand. Libraries were prepared by immunoSEQ multiplex PCR; TCRdb keeps only in-frame clonotypes and omits some of them. The repertoire includes about 200,000 clones, 9.5% to 13% of them detected once, and 1% to 1.5% sits in the top ten. The CDR3 contains 13 residues. The germline V and J ends were trimmed by 5 bases and 6 bases, with 11 bases remaining between them. Germline CDR1 SSHAT, CDR2 FNYEAQ (reference sequence). This clone was seen at least ten times. Antigen unknown. The gene calls are TRBV7-7 and TRBJ2-1; unclear D gene. The TCR sequence derives from a man younger than 30 in good health. Input material: central memory CD4+ T cells from blood. The CDR3 loop is CASSPHLGNEQFF. CDR3 nucleotide sequence: TGTGCCAGCAGCCCCCATCTGGGCAATGAGCAGTTCTTC. Full variable domain (rest looked up from reference TRBV7-7 and TRBJ2-1): GAGVSQSPRYKVTKRGQDVTLRCDPISSHATLYWYQQALGQGPEFLTYFNYEAQPDKSGLPSDRFSAERPEGSISTLTIQRTEQRDSAMYRCASSPHLGNEQFFGPGTRLTVL.